This T cell receptor beta chain was identified during a study of T cell responses to AZD1222 COVID-19 vaccine. Libraries were prepared by immunoSEQ multiplex PCR; TCRdb keeps only in-frame clonotypes and omits some of them. The sample contains 70,000 to 90,000 clones, around 90% of which appear only once. This CDR3 has 16 residues. The junction had 5 bases not matched to a gene; V was cut back by 3 bases and J by 2 bases. The V gene's germline CDR1 is SGDLS and CDR2 YYNGEE. The TCR originated in an adult in good health. The chain recombines TRBV9 with TRBJ2-2; 9 bases line up with TRBD1. Sample: peripheral blood, taken on day 0 of AZD1222 vaccination. The CDR3 coding sequence is TGTGCCAGCAGCGCCGGACAGGGGACTAACACCGGGGAGCTGTTTTTT. It encodes CASSAGQGTNTGELFF.